One sample yielded the 2 T cell receptor beta chains listed below, sequenced in a study of shared clonotypes between healthy human individuals. Profiled with immunoSEQ multiplex PCR; TCRdb holds only in-frame clones, not every one. The table lists about 87,000 clones, more than 45% of them singletons, with approximately 16% in the top ten. The sample comprised PBMCs. These receptors all stem from a woman in her thirties or forties in good health. Some clones in this sample may be carry-over from other donors' samples.

This clone came up a few times. The chain is built from TRBV29-1 and TRBJ2-3, with D perhaps TRBD2 (6 bases). Deletions cut 1 base from V and 5 bases from J, with 10 bases between. The CDR3 consists of 13 residues. CDR1 and CDR2 from the germline V gene are SQVTM and ANQGSEA. CDR3 loop: CSVEAGEGDTQYF. Written as DNA, the CDR3 is TGCAGCGTTGAAGCGGGAGAGGGAGATACGCAGTATTTT.

This clone appeared a single time. The same CDR3 can be traced to other DNA sequences in this sample. CDR3 in amino acids: CASSLLQGAGTEAFF. In nucleotides, the CDR3 is TGTGCCAGCAGCTTATTACAGGGGGCTGGGACTGAAGCTTTCTTT. The rearrangement links TRBV5-4 to TRBJ1-1; TRBD1 matches at 9 bases. The CDR3 has 15 amino acids. The V gene's germline CDR1 is SGHNT and CDR2 YYREEE (reference sequence). The V segment lost 2 bases and the J segment 5 bases; nucleotides outside the gene matches: 7.